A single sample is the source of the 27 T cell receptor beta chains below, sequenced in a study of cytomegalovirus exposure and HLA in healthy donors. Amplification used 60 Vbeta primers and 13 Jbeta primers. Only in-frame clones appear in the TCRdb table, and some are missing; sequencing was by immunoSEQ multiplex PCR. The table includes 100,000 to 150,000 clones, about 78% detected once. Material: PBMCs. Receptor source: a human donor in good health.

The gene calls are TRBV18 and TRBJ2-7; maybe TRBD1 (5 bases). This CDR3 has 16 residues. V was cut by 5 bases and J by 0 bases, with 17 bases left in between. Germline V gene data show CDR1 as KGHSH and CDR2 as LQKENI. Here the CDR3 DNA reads TGTGCCAGCTCAAAGGACCCTGGGGCTAGCTCCTACGAGCAGTACTTC. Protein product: CASSKDPGASSYEQYF.

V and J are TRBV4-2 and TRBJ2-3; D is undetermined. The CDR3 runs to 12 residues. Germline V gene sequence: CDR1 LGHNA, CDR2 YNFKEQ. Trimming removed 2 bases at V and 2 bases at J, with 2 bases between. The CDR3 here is CASSQYTDTQYF. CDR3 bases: TGTGCCAGCAGCCAATACACAGATACGCAGTATTTT.

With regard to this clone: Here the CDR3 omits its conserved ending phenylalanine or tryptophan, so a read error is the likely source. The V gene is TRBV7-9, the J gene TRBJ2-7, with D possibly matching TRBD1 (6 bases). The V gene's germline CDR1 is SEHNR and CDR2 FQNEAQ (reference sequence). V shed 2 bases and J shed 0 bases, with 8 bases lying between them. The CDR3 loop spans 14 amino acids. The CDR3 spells CASSLTGSSYEQYL. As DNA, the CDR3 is TGTGCCAGCAGCTTAACAGGGAGCTCCTACGAGCAGTACCTC.

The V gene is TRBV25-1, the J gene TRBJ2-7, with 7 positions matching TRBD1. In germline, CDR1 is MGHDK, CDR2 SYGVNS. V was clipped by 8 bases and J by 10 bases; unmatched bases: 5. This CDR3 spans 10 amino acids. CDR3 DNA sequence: TGTGCCAGCGTTGGGGACAGCCAGTACTTC. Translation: CASVGDSQYF.

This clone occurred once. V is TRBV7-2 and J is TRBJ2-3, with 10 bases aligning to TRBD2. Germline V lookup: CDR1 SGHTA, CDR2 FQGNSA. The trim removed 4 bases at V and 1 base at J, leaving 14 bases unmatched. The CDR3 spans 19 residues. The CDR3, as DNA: TGTGCCAGCAGCTCCCTTGGGAGAAAAGCGGGGGGGCGCACAGATACGCAGTATTTT. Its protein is CASSSLGRKAGGRTDTQYF.

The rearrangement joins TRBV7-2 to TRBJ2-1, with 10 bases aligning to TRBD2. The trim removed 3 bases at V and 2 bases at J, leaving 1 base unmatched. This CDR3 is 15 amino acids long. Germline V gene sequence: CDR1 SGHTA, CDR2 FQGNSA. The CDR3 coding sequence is TGTGCCAGCAGCTTGAGCGGGGGGGCCTACAATGAGCAGTTCTTC. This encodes CASSLSGGAYNEQFF.

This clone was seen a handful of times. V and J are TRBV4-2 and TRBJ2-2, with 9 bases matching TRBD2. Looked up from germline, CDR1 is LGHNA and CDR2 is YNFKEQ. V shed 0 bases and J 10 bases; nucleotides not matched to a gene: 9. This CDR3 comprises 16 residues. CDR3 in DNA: TGTGCCAGCAGCCAAGAGGGACTAGCTTTCTATTCGGAGCTGTTTTTT. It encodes CASSQEGLAFYSELFF.

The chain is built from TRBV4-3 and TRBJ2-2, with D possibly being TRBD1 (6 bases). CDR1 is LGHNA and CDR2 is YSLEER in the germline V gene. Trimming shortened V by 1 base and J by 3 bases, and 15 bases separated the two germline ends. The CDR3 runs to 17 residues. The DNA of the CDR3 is TGCGCCAGCAGCCAAGTTCCTGGGGGCTCGGACACCGGGGAGCTGTTTTTT. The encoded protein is CASSQVPGGSDTGELFF.

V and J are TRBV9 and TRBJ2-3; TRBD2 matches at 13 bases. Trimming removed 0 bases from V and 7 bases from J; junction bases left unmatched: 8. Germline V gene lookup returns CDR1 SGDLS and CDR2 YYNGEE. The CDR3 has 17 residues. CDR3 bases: TGTGCCAGCAGCGTAGTTCCGACTAGCGGGAGGACCAATACGCAGTATTTT. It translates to CASSVVPTSGRTNTQYF.

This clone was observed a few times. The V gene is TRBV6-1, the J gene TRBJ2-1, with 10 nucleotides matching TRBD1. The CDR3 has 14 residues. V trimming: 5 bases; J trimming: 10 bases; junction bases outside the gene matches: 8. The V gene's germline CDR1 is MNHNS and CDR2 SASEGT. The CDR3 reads CASSPRTGGREQFF. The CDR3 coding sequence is TGTGCCAGCAGTCCTAGGACAGGGGGACGCGAGCAGTTCTTC.

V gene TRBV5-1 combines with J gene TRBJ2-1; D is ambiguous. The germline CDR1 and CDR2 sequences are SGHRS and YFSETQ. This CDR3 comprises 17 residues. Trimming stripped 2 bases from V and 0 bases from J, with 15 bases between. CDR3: CASSFTTGYSSYNEQFF. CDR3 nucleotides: TGCGCCAGCAGCTTTACCACGGGTTATAGCTCCTACAATGAGCAGTTCTTC.

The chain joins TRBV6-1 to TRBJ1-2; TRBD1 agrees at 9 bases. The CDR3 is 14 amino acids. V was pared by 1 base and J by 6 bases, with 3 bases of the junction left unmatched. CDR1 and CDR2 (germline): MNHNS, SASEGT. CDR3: CASSEGTGVNGYTF. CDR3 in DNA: TGTGCCAGCAGTGAAGGGACAGGGGTCAATGGCTACACCTTC.

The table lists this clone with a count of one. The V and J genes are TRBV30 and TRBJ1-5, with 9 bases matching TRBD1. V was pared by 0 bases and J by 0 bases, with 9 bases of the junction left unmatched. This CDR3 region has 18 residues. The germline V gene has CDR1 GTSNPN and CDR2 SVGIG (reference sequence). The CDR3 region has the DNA TGTGCCTGGAGTGTAAACAGGGGGCTGGGATATAGCAATCAGCCCCAGCATTTT. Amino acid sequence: CAWSVNRGLGYSNQPQHF.

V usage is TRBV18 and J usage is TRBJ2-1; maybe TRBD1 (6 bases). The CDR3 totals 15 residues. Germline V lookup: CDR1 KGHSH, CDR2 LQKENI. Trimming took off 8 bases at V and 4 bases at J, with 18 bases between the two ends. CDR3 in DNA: TGTGCCAGCCTTTCTTTACTGGACAGATACAATGAGCAGTTCTTC. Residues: CASLSLLDRYNEQFF.

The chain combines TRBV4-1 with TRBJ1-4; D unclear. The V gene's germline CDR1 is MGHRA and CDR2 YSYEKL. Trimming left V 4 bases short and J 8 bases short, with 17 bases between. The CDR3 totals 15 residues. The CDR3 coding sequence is TGCGCCAGCAGCCGAGACGGGATCCCGGCCGAAAAACTGTTTTTT. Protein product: CASSRDGIPAEKLFF.

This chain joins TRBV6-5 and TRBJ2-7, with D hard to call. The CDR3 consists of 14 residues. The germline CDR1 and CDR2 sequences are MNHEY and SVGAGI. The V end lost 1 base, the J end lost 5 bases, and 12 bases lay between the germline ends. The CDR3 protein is CASSYLGLGNEQYF. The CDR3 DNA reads TGTGCCAGCAGTTACTTGGGTCTAGGAAACGAGCAGTACTTC.

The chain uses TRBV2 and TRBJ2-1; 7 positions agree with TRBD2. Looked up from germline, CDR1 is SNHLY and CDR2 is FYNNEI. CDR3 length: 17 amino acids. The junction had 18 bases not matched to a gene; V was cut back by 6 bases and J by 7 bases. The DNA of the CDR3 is TGTGCCAGCAGACGTGGACTAGAGCTGCACACAAGAAATGAGCAGTTCTTC. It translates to CASRRGLELHTRNEQFF.

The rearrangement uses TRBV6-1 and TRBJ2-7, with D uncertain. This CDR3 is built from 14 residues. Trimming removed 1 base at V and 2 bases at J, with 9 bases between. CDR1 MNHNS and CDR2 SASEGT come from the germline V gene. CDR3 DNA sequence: TGTGCCAGCAGTGAAGAACCTAGAACCTACGAGCAGTACTTC. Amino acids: CASSEEPRTYEQYF.

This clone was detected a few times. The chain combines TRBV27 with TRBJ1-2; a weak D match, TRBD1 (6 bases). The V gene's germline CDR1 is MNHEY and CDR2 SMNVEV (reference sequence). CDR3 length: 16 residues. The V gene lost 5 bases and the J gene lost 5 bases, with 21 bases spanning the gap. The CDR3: CASSPGARSPPYGYTF. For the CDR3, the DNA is TGTGCCAGCAGTCCAGGGGCGAGATCTCCCCCTTATGGCTACACCTTC.

The CDR3 sequence is CASSGGTSDAKQYF. As DNA, the CDR3 is TGTGCCAGCAGTGGAGGAACTAGCGATGCGAAGCAGTACTTC. J is TRBJ2-7 and V is TRBV2; 7 bases match TRBD2. The CDR3 contains 14 residues. In germline, CDR1 is SNHLY, CDR2 FYNNEI. The trim removed 4 bases at V and 8 bases at J, leaving 11 bases unmatched. The full variable domain, its missing parts supplied by reference TRBV2 and TRBJ2-7, is EPEVTQTPSHQVTQMGQEVILRCVPISNHLYFYWYRQILGQKVEFLVSFYNNEISEKSEIFDDQFSVERPDGSNFTLKIRSTKLEDSAMYFCASSGGTSDAKQYFGPGTRLTVT.

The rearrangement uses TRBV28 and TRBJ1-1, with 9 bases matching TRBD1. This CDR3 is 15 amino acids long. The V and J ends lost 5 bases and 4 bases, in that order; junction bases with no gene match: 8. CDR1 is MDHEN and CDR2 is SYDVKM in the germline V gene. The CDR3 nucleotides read TGTGCCAGCAGTATGTCCGGGACAGGGTTCACTGAAGCTTTCTTT. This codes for CASSMSGTGFTEAFF. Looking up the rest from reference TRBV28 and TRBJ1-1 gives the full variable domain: DVKVTQSSRYLVKRTGEKVFLECVQDMDHENMFWYRQDPGLGLRLIYFSYDVKMKEKGDIPEGYSVSREKKERFSLILESASTNQTSMYLCASSMSGTGFTEAFFGQGTRLTVV.

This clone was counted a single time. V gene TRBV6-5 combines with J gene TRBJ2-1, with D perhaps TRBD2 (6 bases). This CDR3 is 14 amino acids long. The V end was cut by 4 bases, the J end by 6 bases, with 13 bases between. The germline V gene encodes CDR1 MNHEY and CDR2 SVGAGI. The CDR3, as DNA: TGTGCCAGCAGTTGGGAGGCCCTGAGCAATGAGCAGTTCTTC. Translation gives CASSWEALSNEQFF.

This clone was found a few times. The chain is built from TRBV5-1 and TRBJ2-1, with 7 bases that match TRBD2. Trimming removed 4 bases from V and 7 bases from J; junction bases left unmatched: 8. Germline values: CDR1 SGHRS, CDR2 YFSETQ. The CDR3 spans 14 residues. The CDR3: CASSGRGDLNEQFF. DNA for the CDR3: TGCGCCAGCAGCGGGAGGGGAGACCTTAATGAGCAGTTCTTC.

The CDR3 loop is CASSLFTDHQPQHF. The DNA for the CDR3 is TGTGCCAGCAGCTTGTTTACAGACCATCAGCCCCAGCATTTT. V and J are TRBV5-6 and TRBJ1-5; no definite D call. Trimming took 1 base from V and 5 from J, leaving 10 bases between them. The CDR3 length is 14 residues. Germline values: CDR1 SGHDT, CDR2 YYEEEE.

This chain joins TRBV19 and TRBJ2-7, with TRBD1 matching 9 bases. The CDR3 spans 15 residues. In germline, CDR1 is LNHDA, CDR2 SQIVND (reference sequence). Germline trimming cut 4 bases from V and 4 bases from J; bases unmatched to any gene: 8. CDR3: CASSNPPGTGYEQYF. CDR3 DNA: TGTGCCAGTAGTAATCCCCCCGGGACAGGGTACGAGCAGTACTTC.

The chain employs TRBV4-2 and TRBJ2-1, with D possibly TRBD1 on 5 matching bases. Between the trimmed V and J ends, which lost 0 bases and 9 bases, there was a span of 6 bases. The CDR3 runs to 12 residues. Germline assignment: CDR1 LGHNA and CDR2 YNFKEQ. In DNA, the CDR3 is TGTGCCAGCAGCCAAGATAGGGGTGAGCAGTTCTTC. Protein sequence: CASSQDRGEQFF.

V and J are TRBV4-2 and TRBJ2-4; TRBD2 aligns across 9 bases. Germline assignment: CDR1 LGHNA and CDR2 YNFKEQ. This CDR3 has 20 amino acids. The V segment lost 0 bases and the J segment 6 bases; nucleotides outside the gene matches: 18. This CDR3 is CASSQDGLAGNIGLGNIQYF. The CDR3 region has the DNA TGTGCCAGCAGCCAAGATGGGCTAGCGGGAAATATCGGTCTGGGAAACATTCAGTACTTC.